These 27 T cell receptor beta chains were sequenced from one sample in a study of T cells in Graves' hyperthyroidism and ophthalmopathy. Template material for amplifying TCR beta CDR3 regions consisted of RNA transcripts. A set of HTBI primers served as the primers for a first-round RT-PCR of the TCR CDR3. Each CDR3 protein gets one entry after TCRdb re-called the multiplex PCR reads with MiXCR. The sample has more than 350,000 distinct CDR3 sequences, roughly 17% seen once. Sequencing input: blood. The receptors come from a woman aged 25 to 39 with Graves' hyperthyroidism that later progressed to Graves' ophthalmopathy.

This clonotype appeared many times. The chain employs TRBV20-1 and TRBJ2-7, with D possibly matching TRBD1 (6 bases). The V end lost 6 bases, the J end lost 1 base, and 16 bases lay between the germline ends. The CDR3 is 14 residues long. From germline, CDR1 is DFQATT and CDR2 SNEGSKA (reference sequence). This chain's CDR3 is CSAIYRDISYEQYF. The CDR3 DNA reads as TGCAGTGCGATCTACCGGGACATTTCCTACGAGCAGTACTTC.

This chain uses TRBV20-1 with TRBJ2-2; no firm D call. The V gene's germline CDR1 is DFQATT and CDR2 SNEGSKA (reference sequence). The CDR3 spans 16 residues. V lost 0 bases and J 4 bases, leaving 15 bases between the germline ends. The CDR3 region is CSAREAFERLTGELFF. The CDR3 DNA sequence: TGCAGTGCTAGAGAGGCCTTTGAAAGGCTCACCGGGGAGCTGTTTTTT.

This clonotype was counted only a few times. A junction end diverges from the germline sequence, so it may reflect a read error. This chain joins TRBV11-2 and TRBJ1-6; D uncertain. CDR1 and CDR2 from the germline V gene are SGHAT and FQNNGV. This CDR3 spans 12 amino acids. The CDR3 DNA is TGTGCCAACAGCTTATATAATTCACCCCTCCACTTT. It codes for CANSLYNSPLHF.

This clonotype was counted many times. The V call is TRBV20-1, the J call TRBJ1-1; D gene unclear. The CDR3 spans 8 residues. V was cut by 7 bases and J by 6 bases, with 3 bases left in between. CDR1 and CDR2 from the germline V gene are DFQATT and SNEGSKA (reference sequence). In DNA, the CDR3 is TGCAGTGGGGCTGAAGCTTTCTTT. This encodes CSGAEAFF.

The chain uses TRBV27 and TRBJ2-5, with 9 bases fitting TRBD1. The CDR3 length is 14 residues. The V segment lost 5 bases and the J segment 5 bases; nucleotides outside the gene matches: 6. Germline V CDR1 and CDR2: MNHEY, SMNVEV (reference sequence). The CDR3 spells CASSQQGAWETQYF. For the CDR3, the DNA is TGTGCCAGCAGTCAACAGGGGGCGTGGGAGACCCAGTACTTC.

Ten or more counts support this clonotype. The chain couples TRBV12-3 or TRBV12-4 to TRBJ2-3; possible D gene TRBD1, 5 bases. This CDR3 is 18 amino acids long. V was pared by 3 bases and J by 3 bases, with 22 bases between. This CDR3 reads CASSFSVFSDSQTDTQYF. As DNA, the CDR3 is TGTGCCAGCAGTTTTTCGGTGTTTAGTGACAGTCAAACAGATACGCAGTATTTT.

This clonotype was detected ten times or more. V usage is TRBV12-3 or TRBV12-4 and J usage is TRBJ1-4, with D maybe TRBD1 (6 bases). The CDR3 has 14 amino acids. V lost 6 bases, J lost 3 bases, and 11 bases lay in between. The CDR3 sequence is CASSARGPNEKLFF. In DNA form, the CDR3 reads TGTGCCAGCAGCGCGCGGGGGCCTAATGAAAAACTGTTTTTT.

The chain carries TRBV28 and TRBJ1-2, with D possibly being TRBD1 (5 bases). Trimming cost V 5 bases and J 10 bases, with 14 bases left between them. This CDR3 is built from 12 residues. Germline V gives CDR1 MDHEN, CDR2 SYDVKM. The CDR3 loop reads CASSTPTAPYTF. DNA for the CDR3: TGTGCCAGCAGTACCCCGACAGCCCCCTACACCTTC.

CDR3 loop: CASSPSRTVIETQYF. In DNA form, the CDR3 reads TGTGCCAGCAGCCCCTCCCGGACAGTGATAGAGACCCAGTACTTC. The chain couples TRBV3-1 to TRBJ2-5; a possible D gene is TRBD1 (6 bases). Trimming took off 4 bases at V and 4 bases at J, with 16 bases between the two ends. CDR1 is LGHDT and CDR2 is YNNKEL in the germline V gene (reference sequence). This CDR3 is 15 amino acids long.

This clonotype has just one count. The genes are TRBV7-8 and TRBJ2-2; D might be TRBD1 (5 bases). With 2 bases removed from V and 2 bases from J, the gap between germline ends came to 9 bases. CDR1 is SGHVS, CDR2 FQNEAQ, per germline. CDR3 length equals 15 residues. CDR3 loop: CASSLLDRNTGELFF. For the CDR3, the DNA is TGTGCCAGCAGCTTACTCGACAGAAACACCGGGGAGCTGTTTTTT.

This clonotype has just one count. V usage is TRBV15 and J usage is TRBJ1-6, with 8 bases that match TRBD1. After removal of 2 bases from V and 3 bases from J, the junction contained 6 bases not matched to a gene. The CDR3 has 17 amino acids. CDR1 is LNHNV, CDR2 YYDKDF, per germline (reference sequence). The CDR3 coding sequence is TGTGCCACCAGCAGAAGCTTCGGGACAGGCTATAATTCACCCCTCCACTTT. This encodes CATSRSFGTGYNSPLHF.

This clonotype was counted ten times or more. The chain carries TRBV27 and TRBJ2-3, with 7 bases matching TRBD1. Germline V lookup: CDR1 MNHEY, CDR2 SMNVEV (reference sequence). J was trimmed by 6 bases and V by 2 bases; bases with no gene match: 2. The CDR3 has 13 residues. CDR3 protein: CASSLTGEDTQYF. CDR3 coding DNA: TGTGCCAGCAGTTTAACAGGGGAGGATACGCAGTATTTT.

This chain joins TRBV9 and TRBJ2-1; TRBD2 matches 8 bases. The CDR3 totals 16 residues. Trimming at V came to 0 bases and at J to 7 bases, leaving 9 bases not matched to a gene. The V gene's germline CDR1 is SGDLS and CDR2 YYNGEE. Written as DNA, the CDR3 is TGTGCCAGCAGCGTAGGGTCGGGAGGGCCGGGAAATGAGCAGTTCTTC. The encoded protein is CASSVGSGGPGNEQFF.

As for this clonotype: A much larger clonotype is one base distant, so this may be a read error. J is TRBJ2-7 and V is TRBV11-2; 9 bases fit TRBD2. Germline V lookup: CDR1 SGHAT, CDR2 FQNNGV. The CDR3 covers 15 residues. CDR3 protein: CASSARTSDAHERYF. For the CDR3, the DNA is TGTGCCAGCAGCGCGAGGACTAGCGACGCCCACGAGCGGTACTTC.

This clonotype has only a few counts. A much larger clonotype is one base distant, so this may be a read error. The rearrangement joins TRBV27 to TRBJ2-7; TRBD2 matches 11 bases. This CDR3 spans 15 amino acids. Per germline, CDR1 MNHEY and CDR2 SMNVEV (reference sequence). The CDR3 DNA reads TGTGCCAGCAGTCTTAGCGGGGGGGCCTCCTACGGGCAGTACTTC. Protein product: CASSLSGGASYGQYF.

This clonotype was seen a few times. The V and J genes are TRBV6-5 and TRBJ1-1; possible D gene TRBD1, 5 bases. The germline gives CDR1 MNHEY, CDR2 SVGAGI. Trimming left V 4 bases short and J 4 bases short, with 19 bases between. This CDR3 contains 16 residues. CDR3 loop: CASSLWGGERSTEAFF. Written as DNA, the CDR3 is TGTGCCAGCAGTTTGTGGGGAGGGGAACGGAGCACTGAAGCTTTCTTT.

This clonotype was seen only a few times. The chain recombines TRBV7-9 with TRBJ2-7, with 8 positions matching TRBD1. CDR3 size: 14 residues. Germline V gives CDR1 SEHNR, CDR2 FQNEAQ (reference sequence). After removal of 7 bases from V and 2 bases from J, the junction contained 7 bases not matched to a gene. This CDR3 reads CASNWGTGTYEQYF. The CDR3 nucleotides read TGTGCCAGCAACTGGGGGACAGGCACCTACGAGCAGTACTTC. Combining the CDR3 with reference TRBV7-9 and TRBJ2-7 gives the whole variable domain DTGVSQNPRHKITKRGQNVTFRCDPISEHNRLYWYRQTLGQGPEFLTYFQNEAQLEKSRLLSDRFSAERPKGSFSTLEIQRTEQGDSAMYLCASNWGTGTYEQYFGPGTRLTVT.

This chain links TRBV6-2 or TRBV6-3 with TRBJ2-2; D uncertain. Trimming left V 6 bases short and J 0 bases short, with 11 bases between. Germline V gives CDR1 MNHEY, CDR2 SVGEGT. The CDR3 loop spans 15 amino acids. CDR3 sequence reads: CASSDVIANTGELFF. The CDR3 nucleotides read TGTGCCAGCAGCGACGTTATCGCGAACACCGGGGAGCTGTTTTTT.

The chain joins TRBV6-4 to TRBJ2-1; the match to TRBD1 covers 7 bases. Trimming removed 6 bases from V and 4 bases from J; junction bases left unmatched: 6. The germline CDR1 and CDR2 sequences are MRHNA and SNTAGT. CDR3 length: 14 amino acids. The chain's CDR3 is CASRNEGAYNEQFF. The CDR3, as DNA: TGTGCCAGCAGAAACGAGGGGGCATACAATGAGCAGTTCTTC.

This clonotype was counted many times. The chain recombines TRBV2 with TRBJ2-5; the D is unclear. The CDR3 totals 13 residues. In germline, CDR1 is SNHLY, CDR2 FYNNEI. V lost 6 bases to trimming and J lost 0 bases, with 8 bases between them. This CDR3 reads CASRGSYQETQYF. Here the CDR3 DNA reads TGTGCCAGCAGGGGCTCGTACCAAGAGACCCAGTACTTC.

The V call is TRBV7-9, the J call TRBJ2-7; D unresolved. V lost 5 bases and J lost 3, with 11 bases in between. CDR3 length: 13 amino acids. Looked up from germline, CDR1 is SEHNR and CDR2 is FQNEAQ (reference sequence). The CDR3 bases are TGTGCCAGCAGCGCCCCGACGAACTACGAGCAGTACTTC. Residues: CASSAPTNYEQYF.

This clonotype came up a few times. The genes are TRBV15 and TRBJ2-3; TRBD2 is a possible D gene (6 bases). Germline values: CDR1 LNHNV, CDR2 YYDKDF (reference sequence). CDR3 length: 17 amino acids. Trimming pared 3 bases from V and 0 bases from J, leaving 16 bases between. The CDR3 DNA is TGTGCCACCAGCAGGGCACGGGGGTTTGCTAGCACAGATACGCAGTATTTT. It codes for CATSRARGFASTDTQYF.

This clonotype was observed many times. The chain is built from TRBV5-1 and TRBJ2-7; TRBD2 aligns across 14 bases. This CDR3 is 16 amino acids long. The V gene's germline CDR1 is SGHRS and CDR2 YFSETQ. Trimming at V came to 5 bases and at J to 3 bases, leaving 7 bases not matched to a gene. For the CDR3, the DNA is TGCGCCAGCAGTGTTGGACTAGCGGGAGGAGGCTACGAGCAGTACTTC. Residues: CASSVGLAGGGYEQYF. The whole variable domain, remainder taken from reference TRBV5-1 and TRBJ2-7, is KAGVTQTPRYLIKTRGQQVTLSCSPISGHRSVSWYQQTPGQGLQFLFEYFSETQRNKGNFPGRFSGRQFSNSRSEMNVSTLELGDSALYLCASSVGLAGGGYEQYFGPGTRLTVT.

There are many counts of this clonotype. The V call is TRBV7-7, the J call TRBJ2-3; D possibly corresponds to TRBD1 (5 bases). Germline CDR1 is SSHAT and CDR2 is FNYEAQ (reference sequence). The CDR3 has 20 amino acids. The ends were cut back, 5 bases at V and 0 bases at J, with 27 bases in the middle. The CDR3 region is CASSQRTLRIDLSSTDTQYF. CDR3 in DNA: TGTGCCAGCAGCCAAAGGACACTGCGGATAGATCTTTCTAGCACAGATACGCAGTATTTT.

This clonotype has ten or more counts. The chain employs TRBV2 and TRBJ1-5, with TRBD1 identical over 8 bases. The CDR3 is made up of 14 amino acids. Germline loops: CDR1 SNHLY, CDR2 FYNNEI. V was pared by 6 bases and J by 7 bases, with 8 bases of the junction left unmatched. CDR3 DNA: TGTGCCAGCAGCGGGACAGGCCTTTACCAGCCCCAGCATTTT. This encodes CASSGTGLYQPQHF.

The sample holds many counts of this clonotype. The chain employs TRBV27 and TRBJ2-7, with D possibly matching TRBD1 (6 bases). Germline values: CDR1 MNHEY, CDR2 SMNVEV (reference sequence). Between the trimmed V and J ends, which lost 0 bases and 3 bases, there was a span of 12 bases. The CDR3 length is 15 residues. This CDR3 is CASSLSIGGVYEQYF. CDR3 nucleotides: TGTGCCAGCAGTTTATCGATTGGGGGCGTCTACGAGCAGTACTTC.

This clonotype was detected only a few times. V and J are TRBV28 and TRBJ1-3; no clear D gene. Germline lookup yields CDR1 MDHEN and CDR2 SYDVKM. CDR3 length: 16 amino acids. The V gene lost 5 bases and the J gene lost 0 bases, with 14 bases spanning the gap. CDR3: CASSPPTPSSGNTIYF. The CDR3 nucleotides read TGTGCCAGCAGTCCACCGACTCCGAGCTCTGGAAACACCATATATTTT.